Listed below are T cell receptor beta chains from one sample, sequenced in a study of T cells after yellow fever vaccination. TCRdb re-analysed the 5' RACE reads in MiXCR, keeping a single row per CDR3 protein. The table lists around 300,000 distinct CDR3 sequences, over 4% of them singletons. Specimen: PBMCs, collected 5 days after the yellow fever booster vaccination. These receptors all come from a man between 18 and 29 years old who received the YFV17D yellow fever vaccine. Each CDR3 is given with its conserved first and last residue. D genes are given only for firm matches. The size field is filled for only some rows; it gives once, few, many or a size class.

TRBJ2-1 - TRBV2 many CASSLGTGWQFF TGTGCCAGCAGTTTAGGTACAGGTTGGCAGTTCTTC
TRBJ2-1 - TRBV4-1 few CASSQGNYRSSYNEQFF TGCGCCAGCAGCCAGGGAAACTACAGGAGCTCCTACAATGAGCAGTTCTTC
TRBJ2-3 - TRBV7-3 many CASSLGDDTDTQYF TGTGCCAGCAGCTTAGGGGACGACACAGATACGCAGTATTTT
TRBJ2-1 TRBD1 TRBV7-7 many CASSPQGTVNEQFF TGTGCTAGCAGCCCCCAAGGGACAGTCAATGAGCAGTTCTTC
TRBJ2-3 TRBD1 TRBV5-1 few CASSPYPTGGGTDTQYF TGCGCCAGCAGCCCCTACCCGACAGGGGGCGGAACAGATACGCAGTATTTT
TRBJ2-5 TRBD1 TRBV29-1 - CSVEWGQSRTQYF TGCAGCGTTGAATGGGGACAGTCCAGGACCCAGTACTTC
TRBJ2-7 TRBD1 TRBV20-1 few CSAVEDRDYEQYF TGCAGTGCCGTCGAGGACAGGGACTACGAGCAGTACTTC
TRBJ2-5 - TRBV7-6 - CASSRPDVETQYF TGTGCCAGCAGTCGACCCGATGTTGAGACCCAGTACTTC
TRBJ1-2 - TRBV6-5 many CASRIQGNYGYTF TGTGCCAGCAGGATACAGGGAAACTATGGCTACACCTTC
TRBJ2-3 - TRBV11-2 few CASSFTGTNTDTQYF TGTGCCAGCAGCTTTACCGGGACAAACACAGATACGCAGTATTTT
TRBJ2-1 - TRBV7-9 many CASRAYGDPSYNEQFF TGTGCCAGCAGGGCCTACGGGGATCCCTCCTACAATGAGCAGTTCTTC
TRBJ2-2 - TRBV7-8 many CASSLIPKVGNTGELFF TGTGCCAGCAGCTTAATCCCCAAGGTTGGGAACACCGGGGAGCTGTTTTTT
TRBJ1-1 - TRBV5-6 - CASSLGGRDTEAFF TGTGCCAGCAGCTTGGGGGGCAGGGACACTGAAGCTTTCTTT
TRBJ1-2 - TRBV5-6 many CASSIDSYGYTF TGTGCCAGCAGCATCGACAGCTATGGCTACACCTTC
TRBJ1-1 - TRBV12-3/TRBV12-4 many CASSWGTEAFF TGTGCCAGCAGCTGGGGCACTGAAGCTTTCTTT
TRBJ1-3 - TRBV12-3/TRBV12-4 few CASSRDFNGNTIYF TGTGCCAGCAGTCGGGACTTTAATGGAAACACCATATATTTT
TRBJ2-1 - TRBV18 few CASSPRLDYNEQFF TGTGCCAGCTCACCTCGACTGGATTACAATGAGCAGTTCTTC
TRBJ1-6 - TRBV29-1 - CSVGESYNSPLHF TGCAGTGTGGGAGAGTCCTATAATTCACCCCTCCACTTT
TRBJ1-5 - TRBV7-9 - CASSLGRGAGNQPQHF TGTGCCAGCAGCTTAGGTCGGGGGGCAGGCAATCAGCCCCAGCATTTT
TRBJ2-4 - TRBV12-3/TRBV12-4 - CASSLTRNIQYF TGTGCCAGCAGTTTGACTAGAAACATTCAGTACTTC
TRBJ1-5 TRBD1 TRBV5-6 - CASSLRVGTGLDQPQHF TGTGCCAGCAGCCTGAGAGTCGGGACAGGGTTAGATCAGCCCCAGCATTTT
TRBJ2-5 - TRBV7-9 few CASSRERTAKETQYF TGTGCCAGCAGCCGTGAAAGGACAGCCAAAGAGACCCAGTACTTC